This is a list of T cell receptor beta chains from one sample in a study of control samples from healthy donors and cancer patients. Measured with immunoSEQ multiplex PCR; TCRdb has only the in-frame clones, and not every one. The data hold 90,000 to 150,000 clones, with approximately 88% observed a single time. Sequencing input: blood. Receptor source: a man aged 40-50 years in good health. The CDR3 runs from the conserved cysteine through the conserved F or W. The order of the fields is D gene, clone size, V gene, J gene, CDR3 DNA, CDR3 protein. A D gene is named only where the DNA matches it firmly. Rows give clone size only sometimes, using once, few, many, or a class for an expanded clone.

D gene: TRBD1; clone size: NA; V gene: TRBV3-1/TRBV3-2; J gene: TRBJ2-7; CDR3 DNA: TGTGCCAGCAGCTGGGACAGCTCCTACGAGCAGTACTTC; CDR3 protein: CASSWDSSYEQYF
D gene: NA; clone size: NA; V gene: TRBV27; J gene: TRBJ1-5; CDR3 DNA: TGTGCCAGCAGTCCGGGGCAGTTTAGCAATCAGCCCCAGCATTTT; CDR3 protein: CASSPGQFSNQPQHF
D gene: NA; clone size: NA; V gene: TRBV24-1; J gene: TRBJ1-2; CDR3 DNA: TGTGCCACCAGTGATTTCGAAAACTATGGCTACACCTTC; CDR3 protein: CATSDFENYGYTF
D gene: TRBD2; clone size: NA; V gene: TRBV9; J gene: TRBJ2-5; CDR3 DNA: TGTGCCAGCAGCGTAGGGAGTAGCGGGGGGTCTGAGACCCAGTACTTC; CDR3 protein: CASSVGSSGGSETQYF
D gene: NA; clone size: once; V gene: TRBV14; J gene: TRBJ2-7; CDR3 DNA: TGTGCCAGCAGCCATGACTATAGCCACGAGCAGTACTTC; CDR3 protein: CASSHDYSHEQYF
D gene: NA; clone size: NA; V gene: TRBV24-1; J gene: TRBJ2-3; CDR3 DNA: TGTGCCACCAGTGATTGGGGGTTAGGAGGCACAGATACGCAGTATTTT; CDR3 protein: CATSDWGLGGTDTQYF
D gene: NA; clone size: NA; V gene: TRBV9; J gene: TRBJ1-3; CDR3 DNA: TGTGCCAGCAGCGGAAGCAGGTCTGGAAACACCATATATTTT; CDR3 protein: CASSGSRSGNTIYF
D gene: NA; clone size: NA; V gene: TRBV9; J gene: TRBJ2-7; CDR3 DNA: TGTGCCAGCAGCGCCGGGACTTCCACCTACGAGCAGTACTTC; CDR3 protein: CASSAGTSTYEQYF
D gene: NA; clone size: NA; V gene: TRBV5-4; J gene: TRBJ1-4; CDR3 DNA: TGTGCCAGCAGCTTGCAGGGGAAGAATGAAAAACTGTTTTTT; CDR3 protein: CASSLQGKNEKLFF
D gene: NA; clone size: NA; V gene: TRBV4-1; J gene: TRBJ2-1; CDR3 DNA: TGCGCCAGCAGCCAAGGTAGTATCCTGAATGAGCAGTTCTTC; CDR3 protein: CASSQGSILNEQFF
D gene: TRBD1; clone size: NA; V gene: TRBV7-9; J gene: TRBJ2-1; CDR3 DNA: TGTGCCAGCAGCTCCGGCGACAGGGTCTACAATGAGCAGTTCTTC; CDR3 protein: CASSSGDRVYNEQFF
D gene: TRBD1; clone size: NA; V gene: TRBV25-1; J gene: TRBJ2-5; CDR3 DNA: TGTGCCAGCAGTGAATGGGACAGGGGAAAAGAGACCCAGTACTTC; CDR3 protein: CASSEWDRGKETQYF
D gene: NA; clone size: NA; V gene: TRBV7-8; J gene: TRBJ1-2; CDR3 DNA: TGTGCCAGCAGCTCCTCCTTGCGGACAAGGACTAACTATGGCTACACCTTC; CDR3 protein: CASSSSLRTRTNYGYTF
D gene: NA; clone size: NA; V gene: TRBV6-1; J gene: TRBJ1-1; CDR3 DNA: TGTGCCAGCAGTGAAGCCCAGGGGAGCACTGAAGCTTTCTTT; CDR3 protein: CASSEAQGSTEAFF
D gene: NA; clone size: NA; V gene: TRBV30; J gene: TRBJ1-5; CDR3 DNA: TGTGCCTGGAGTCTCCATGAAGGTCAGCCCCAGCATTTT; CDR3 protein: CAWSLHEGQPQHF
D gene: NA; clone size: NA; V gene: TRBV2; J gene: TRBJ1-5; CDR3 DNA: TGTGCCAGCAGTGAGCAGGCTGTTAATCAGCCCCAGCATTTT; CDR3 protein: CASSEQAVNQPQHF
D gene: NA; clone size: NA; V gene: TRBV10-3; J gene: TRBJ1-2; CDR3 DNA: TGTGCCATCAGTGAAGGGGAGTTTGGCTACACCTTC; CDR3 protein: CAISEGEFGYTF